What follows is one T cell receptor beta chain and its context. The antigen remains unidentified. Sequencing was performed with immunoSEQ multiplex PCR; in TCRdb, only in-frame clones are kept and a portion is missing. This sample has more than 110,000 clones, with approximately 87% found just once. This entry belongs to a study of cytomegalovirus exposure and HLA in healthy donors. Broader study findings: In vitro checks showed that three CMV-associated chains really do target CMV antigens. Overall, roughly 160 TCR beta chains were annotated as cytomegalovirus-associated.

The CDR3 has 16 amino acids. The V and J ends lost 7 bases and 2 bases, in that order; junction bases with no gene match: 11. Germline V CDR1 and CDR2: MNHEY, SMNVEV (reference sequence). The J gene is TRBJ2-1, the V gene TRBV27; TRBD2 aligns across 7 bases. The TCR originated in a man younger than 30 in good health and CMV-seronegative. Material: PBMCs. CDR3 region: CASTLAGEAPYNEQFF. Here the CDR3 DNA reads TGTGCCAGCACCCTGGCGGGAGAGGCCCCCTACAATGAGCAGTTCTTC.